The sequence of this T cell receptor beta chain was determined in a study of cytomegalovirus exposure and HLA in healthy donors. Whole-study findings and limits: About 87% or about 30% of the time was how often most TCR beta V segments were productive, according to an earlier analysis. A further, later analysis showed that HLA-associated TCR beta chains (compared with equally common others) were more clonally expanded.

Regarding this clone: The antigen is undetermined.

Germline V gives CDR1 LGHNA, CDR2 YNFKEQ. V dropped 4 bases and J dropped 6; count of bases not matched to a gene: 2. The CDR3 is made up of 12 amino acids. The PCR contained 60 Vbeta and 13 Jbeta primers. TCRdb's table, derived via immunoSEQ multiplex PCR, lists solely in-frame clones and lacks some. This sample has 90,000 to 140,000 clones, with 75% to 85% found just once. The clonotype originates from a young man in good health and CMV-seronegative. The sequencing input was PBMCs. The V gene is TRBV4-2, the J gene TRBJ1-2; 7 nucleotides agree with TRBD1. In DNA form, the CDR3 reads TGTGCCAGCAGCCTAGACAGGGATGGCTACACCTTC. Translating it yields CASSLDRDGYTF.